The following is a T cell receptor beta chain sequence with its context. Antigen unknown. The data were taken from a study of cytotoxic CD8 clonotypes in ibrutinib-treated CLL. Study-level background: Among patients, around 25 responded partially and 2 completely; approximately 14 then stayed remitted and some 12 progressed after median around 70 months. Overall study results and limits: Few clonotypes were public, and these shrank or held steady under treatment. Clonality went up at the time of ibrutinib response, stayed stable in sustained remission, and later dropped back toward its baseline level at progression.

The table came from immunoSEQ multiplex PCR; TCRdb's copy has only in-frame clones and leaves some out. The sample carries 130,000 to 150,000 clones, roughly 90% recorded once. The CDR3 is 11 residues long. Germline values: CDR1 SGDLS, CDR2 YYNGEE. V was trimmed by 7 bases and J by 7 bases, leaving 11 bases between them. V and J are TRBV9 and TRBJ1-2; maybe TRBD1 (6 bases). This clonotype was obtained from a human donor with chronic lymphocytic leukemia. The specimen was PBMCs, collected after 12 months of ibrutinib treatment. The CDR3 sequence: CASGRGGGYTF. The DNA for the CDR3 is TGTGCCAGCGGGAGAGGGGGTGGCTACACCTTC.